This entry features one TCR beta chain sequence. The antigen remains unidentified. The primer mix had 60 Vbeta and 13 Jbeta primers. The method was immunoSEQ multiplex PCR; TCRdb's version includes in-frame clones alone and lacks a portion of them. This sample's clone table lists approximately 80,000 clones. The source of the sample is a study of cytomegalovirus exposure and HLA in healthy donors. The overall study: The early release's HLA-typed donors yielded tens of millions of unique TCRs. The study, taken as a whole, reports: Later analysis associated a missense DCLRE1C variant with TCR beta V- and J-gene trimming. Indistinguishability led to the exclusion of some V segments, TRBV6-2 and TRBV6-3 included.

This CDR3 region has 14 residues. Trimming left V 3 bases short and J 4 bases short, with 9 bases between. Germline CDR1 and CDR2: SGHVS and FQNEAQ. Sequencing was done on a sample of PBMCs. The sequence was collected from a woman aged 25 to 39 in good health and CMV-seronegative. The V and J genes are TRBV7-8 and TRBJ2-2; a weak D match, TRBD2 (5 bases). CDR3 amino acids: CASSFGEITGELFF. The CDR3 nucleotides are TGTGCCAGCAGCTTTGGGGAGATCACCGGGGAGCTGTTTTTT.